The source of this TCR beta chain is a study of T cells in tuberculosis. Sequencing used immunoSEQ multiplex PCR; TCRdb keeps in-frame clones, though not all of them. The sample yields more than 35,000 clones, about 95% seen once. The receptor was derived from a donor between 5 and 29 years old with latent tuberculosis or without tuberculosis infection. The sample comprised PBMCs.

DNA of the CDR3: TGCGCCAGCAGCACGGTAGGGAGGGTAGGAAGGAGGGGTGTCGACGAGCAGTACTTC. It translates to CASSTVGRVGRRGVDEQYF. The J gene is TRBJ2-7, the V gene TRBV5-1; 7 bases agree with TRBD2. CDR1 SGHRS and CDR2 YFSETQ come from the germline V gene. The CDR3 totals 19 residues. With 4 bases clipped from V and 5 bases from J, the junction kept 24 bases outside the gene matches.